The 16 T cell receptor beta chains given below trace back to one sample, sequenced in a study of T cell repertoires in cytomegalovirus infection. TCRdb processed the reads anew with MiXCR; each CDR3 protein has one entry. The sample has about 190,000 distinct CDR3 sequences; roughly 27% are singletons. The specimen was PBMCs. These TCRs come from a human donor in good health (CMV status not recorded). Some clones in this sample may be carry-over from other donors' samples.

This clonotype was observed a handful of times. This chain joins TRBV19 and TRBJ1-2; 8 bases map to TRBD1. The CDR3 has 15 amino acids. Germline V gene sequence: CDR1 LNHDA, CDR2 SQIVND (reference sequence). The V gene end was trimmed by 7 bases and the J gene end by 4 bases; junction bases not matched to a gene: 11. The chain's CDR3 is CASTVSGGAGYGYTF. CDR3 bases: TGTGCCAGTACCGTTTCAGGGGGCGCCGGCTATGGCTACACCTTC.

The rearrangement joins TRBV20-1 to TRBJ2-7; TRBD1 agrees at 7 bases. Germline V gene data show CDR1 as DFQATT and CDR2 as SNEGSKA (reference sequence). V shed 0 bases and J 4 bases; nucleotides not matched to a gene: 9. This CDR3 comprises 15 residues. The CDR3 DNA is TGCAGTGCTAGAGATTGGGCAGGGGGTTCGTACGAGCAGTACTTC. Translated: CSARDWAGGSYEQYF.

V gene TRBV19 combines with J gene TRBJ1-1; possible D gene TRBD1, 5 bases. This CDR3 is built from 14 residues. V dropped 7 bases and J dropped 3 bases, with 15 bases sitting between them. Per germline, CDR1 LNHDA and CDR2 SQIVND (reference sequence). The CDR3 DNA reads as TGTGCCAGTAACCATGACAGTTCTGACACTGAAGCTTTCTTT. Translating it yields CASNHDSSDTEAFF.

This clonotype was observed a few times. The rearrangement joins TRBV6-5 to TRBJ1-1, with 8 bases that match TRBD1. Trimming removed 2 bases from V and 1 base from J; junction bases left unmatched: 12. This CDR3 comprises 18 residues. Germline V lookup: CDR1 MNHEY, CDR2 SVGAGI. The CDR3 DNA is TGTGCCAGCAGTTACACAACGCGGCAGGGGGCAGGGAACACTGAAGCTTTCTTT. Translation: CASSYTTRQGAGNTEAFF.

DNA of the CDR3: TGTGCCAGCAGTTACGACTTGGTTAGCGATGGCTACACCTTC. Encoded protein: CASSYDLVSDGYTF. J is TRBJ1-2 and V is TRBV6-6; D gene uncertain. The V gene lost 2 bases and the J gene lost 6 bases, with 13 bases spanning the gap. The germline V gene has CDR1 MNHNY and CDR2 SVGAGI (reference sequence). The CDR3 covers 14 residues.

This clonotype was observed at least ten times. This rearrangement joins TRBV7-9 to TRBJ1-6, with D unclear. V gave up 1 base and J gave up 6 bases, with 13 bases separating them. The CDR3 is 16 amino acids. CDR1 is SEHNR, CDR2 FQNEAQ, per germline (reference sequence). The chain's CDR3 is CASSLERWASNSPLHF. The CDR3 nucleotides read TGTGCCAGCAGCTTAGAGAGGTGGGCTTCTAATTCACCCCTCCACTTT.

This chain uses TRBV6-6 with TRBJ1-1; 8 bases align to TRBD1. The V and J ends lost 1 base and 1 base, in that order; junction bases with no gene match: 5. The CDR3 runs 16 residues. The germline V gene has CDR1 MNHNY and CDR2 SVGAGI (reference sequence). The CDR3 DNA reads as TGTGCCAGCAGTTACTACCGGACAGGGACGAACACTGAAGCTTTCTTT. Translated, it gives CASSYYRTGTNTEAFF.

The chain uses TRBV20-1 and TRBJ1-5; tentative D call: TRBD1 (6 bases). Trimming stripped 2 bases from V and 2 bases from J, with 13 bases between. The CDR3 totals 15 residues. Germline values: CDR1 DFQATT, CDR2 SNEGSKA (reference sequence). The CDR3: CSARYTGKGNQPQHF. The DNA of the CDR3 is TGCAGTGCTAGATACACAGGGAAGGGCAATCAGCCCCAGCATTTT.

This clonotype appeared a single time. Because the CDR3 is missing its conserved closing phenylalanine or tryptophan, this is likely a read error. It is unclear where the CDR3 begins or ends on the DNA, so no DNA is shown, and the CDR3 is as TCRdb lists it. The J gene is TRBJ1-1, the V gene TRBV7-2. CDR1 and CDR2 from the germline V gene are SGHTA and FQGNSA. Including both end residues, the CDR3 is 12 amino acids long. The CDR3 is CASSLGTGRTFL.

The chain uses TRBV12-3 or TRBV12-4 and TRBJ2-7, with a possible D match to TRBD1 (6 bases). Trimming stripped 1 base from V and 4 bases from J, with 11 bases between. CDR3 length: 14 residues. CDR3 nucleotide sequence: TGTGCCAGCAGTTTAGGCCCGAGGGGGTACGAGCAGTACTTC. It encodes CASSLGPRGYEQYF.

This clonotype was seen at least ten times. V is TRBV7-2 and J is TRBJ2-3; no clear D. The germline V gene encodes CDR1 SGHTA and CDR2 FQGNSA. Trimming removed 6 bases from V and 6 bases from J, with 13 bases in between. The CDR3 covers 13 residues. The DNA for the CDR3 is TGTGCCAGCAGGTCAGTCATCGCGGATACGCAGTATTTT. Translation: CASRSVIADTQYF.

The chain carries TRBV12-3 or TRBV12-4 and TRBJ1-5; D is uncertain. The CDR3 extends over 12 amino acids. The germline V and J ends were trimmed by 3 bases and 10 bases, with 10 bases remaining between them. The DNA of the CDR3 is TGTGCCAGCAGTTTTGGTTTAATTCCCCAGCATTTT. Translating gives CASSFGLIPQHF.

The chain uses TRBV29-1 and TRBJ1-5; tentatively, D is TRBD1 (6 bases). V lost 5 bases and J lost 2, with 10 bases in between. Per the germline V gene, CDR1 is SQVTM and CDR2 is ANQGSEA. The CDR3 is 13 residues long. The CDR3 loop is CSVKDSGNQPQHF. For the CDR3, the DNA is TGCAGCGTTAAGGACAGCGGCAATCAGCCCCAGCATTTT.

This clonotype occurred a few times. The chain uses TRBV7-9 and TRBJ1-1; 8 positions match TRBD1. There are 14 residues in the CDR3. The trim removed 9 bases at V and 1 base at J, leaving 7 bases unmatched. Germline CDR1 and CDR2: SEHNR and FQNEAQ (reference sequence). The CDR3 DNA reads as TGTGCCAGTCGGCTGGACAGGGAGAACACTGAAGCTTTCTTT. Protein: CASRLDRENTEAFF.

The chain couples TRBV6-2 or TRBV6-3 to TRBJ1-2, with TRBD1 matching over 9 bases. V was pared by 7 bases and J by 6 bases, with 3 bases of the junction left unmatched. Germline V CDR1 and CDR2: MNHEY, SVGEGT. This CDR3 spans 12 amino acids. The CDR3 here is CASKGQGHGYTF. CDR3 bases: TGTGCCAGCAAAGGACAGGGGCATGGCTACACCTTC.

The genes are TRBV20-1 and TRBJ1-4, with TRBD1 matching 12 bases. The germline V gene encodes CDR1 DFQATT and CDR2 SNEGSKA (reference sequence). The CDR3 runs 17 residues. CDR3 protein: CNRPGQGANTPDEKLFF. CDR3 coding DNA: TGCAACCGTCCGGGACAGGGGGCGAACACCCCAGATGAAAAACTGTTTTTT.